Presented here are 21 T cell receptor beta chains from one specimen sequenced in a study of blood T cell repertoires in COVID-19. Sequenced by immunoSEQ multiplex PCR; TCRdb stores in-frame clones only, minus some. This sample has 110,000 or so clones, with 82% found just once. Sequencing used peripheral blood. The receptors were sampled from a human donor in a cohort sampled during active COVID-19.

The chain has TRBV6-5 and TRBJ2-7, with 7 bases aligning to TRBD1. The CDR3 length is 15 residues. V dropped 5 bases and J dropped 0; count of bases not matched to a gene: 7. Per the germline V gene, CDR1 is MNHEY and CDR2 is SVGAGI. The CDR3 region has the DNA TGTGCCAGCAGTCCGTCCGGGACAGCCTCCTACGAGCAGTACTTC. Translation: CASSPSGTASYEQYF.

Here the CDR3 reads CASTGQGEQPQHF. CDR3 DNA sequence: TGTGCCAGCACCGGACAGGGCGAACAGCCCCAGCATTTT. This chain uses TRBV12-3 or TRBV12-4 with TRBJ1-5; TRBD1 agrees at 8 bases. Trimming took 7 bases from V and 7 from J; bases not matched to a gene: 6. The CDR3 covers 13 residues.

This chain joins TRBV29-1 and TRBJ2-5, with a possible D match to TRBD1 (6 bases). Germline CDR1 and CDR2: SQVTM and ANQGSEA. The CDR3 contains 14 residues. The ends were cut back, 0 bases at V and 5 bases at J, with 13 bases in the middle. In DNA form, the CDR3 reads TGCAGCGTTGAAGACAGGGGTGTCCGGGAGACCCAGTACTTC. Translated, it gives CSVEDRGVRETQYF.

The chain has TRBV29-1 and TRBJ2-3; the match to TRBD1 covers 8 bases. The CDR3 is 12 amino acids. The V gene end was trimmed by 8 bases and the J gene end by 4 bases; junction bases not matched to a gene: 5. From germline, CDR1 is SQVTM and CDR2 ANQGSEA. The CDR3: CSFYRGADTQYF. In DNA, the CDR3 is TGCAGCTTCTACAGGGGGGCAGATACGCAGTATTTT.

The chain carries TRBV29-1 and TRBJ1-2; unclear D gene. V lost 7 bases, J lost 2 bases, and 8 bases lay in between. The CDR3 extends over 11 amino acids. Germline CDR1 is SQVTM and CDR2 is ANQGSEA. For the CDR3, the DNA is TGCAGCGCGCAAGAGAACTATGGCTACACCTTC. Translating it yields CSAQENYGYTF. Based on the CDR3 plus reference TRBV29-1 and TRBJ1-2, the full variable domain is SAVISQKPSRDICQRGTSLTIQCQVDSQVTMMFWYRQQPGQSLTLIATANQGSEATYESGFVIDKFPISRPNLTFSTLTVSNMSPEDSSIYLCSAQENYGYTFGSGTRLTVV.

J is TRBJ2-5 and V is TRBV5-1, with 9 bases that match TRBD1. Germline CDR1 reads SGHRS; CDR2 reads YFSETQ. The CDR3 has 15 amino acids. V was pared by 4 bases and J by 5 bases, with 9 bases of the junction left unmatched. The CDR3 here is CASSPRTGALETQYF. The CDR3 DNA reads as TGCGCCAGCAGCCCCCGGACAGGGGCGTTGGAGACCCAGTACTTC.

The V gene is TRBV5-1, the J gene TRBJ2-1, with D perhaps TRBD2 (5 bases). This CDR3 comprises 14 residues. The germline V gene has CDR1 SGHRS and CDR2 YFSETQ. The V end lost 5 bases, the J end lost 6 bases, and 15 bases lay between the germline ends. The CDR3 nucleotides are TGCGCCAGCAGAGATAGCGATCCAGGCAATGAGCAGTTCTTC. Its protein product is CASRDSDPGNEQFF.

The CDR3 DNA is TGTGCCAGCAGACTGTCGGAGGGTGAGCAGTTCTTC. Translation: CASRLSEGEQFF. The chain employs TRBV28 and TRBJ2-1, with TRBD2 as a possible D gene (6 bases). The germline CDR1 and CDR2 sequences are MDHEN and SYDVKM. The V and J ends lost 6 bases and 9 bases respectively, with 12 bases between them. CDR3 size: 12 residues.

The chain joins TRBV2 to TRBJ2-3; 7 bases agree with TRBD1. Trimming took 7 bases from V and 4 from J; bases not matched to a gene: 8. This CDR3 has 14 residues. Germline V gene lookup returns CDR1 SNHLY and CDR2 FYNNEI. The CDR3 nucleotides are TGTGCCAGCATCAGTAGGGGGCTGGCAGATACGCAGTATTTT. This gives the protein CASISRGLADTQYF.

J is TRBJ1-6 and V is TRBV9; no firm D call. The CDR3 sequence is 15 residues long. In germline, CDR1 is SGDLS, CDR2 YYNGEE. Trimming shortened V by 0 bases and J by 8 bases, and 12 bases separated the two germline ends. CDR3 in amino acids: CASSVGSQDYSPLHF. The CDR3 region has the DNA TGTGCCAGCAGCGTAGGTAGTCAGGATTATTCACCCCTCCACTTT.

V and J are TRBV3-1 (or the pseudogene TRBV3-2) and TRBJ1-2, with TRBD1 as a possible D gene (5 bases). This CDR3 is 14 amino acids long. V lost 3 bases and J lost 4, with 12 bases in between. Germline V gene sequence: CDR1 LGHDT, CDR2 YNNKEL (reference sequence). The chain's CDR3 is CASSHTGLGYGYTF. The CDR3 coding sequence is TGTGCCAGCAGCCATACAGGTCTGGGCTATGGCTACACCTTC.

V is TRBV7-2 and J is TRBJ2-3; D ambiguous. The V gene lost 5 bases and the J gene lost 0 bases, with 18 bases spanning the gap. The CDR3 extends over 17 amino acids. Germline CDR1 SGHTA, CDR2 FQGNSA. This CDR3 is CASSPRGWVASTDTQYF. The CDR3 DNA sequence: TGTGCCAGCAGCCCCCGTGGATGGGTAGCCAGCACAGATACGCAGTATTTT.

The chain couples TRBV18 to TRBJ2-1; 7 positions agree with TRBD2. The CDR3 has 15 residues. The ends lost 5 bases at V and 2 bases at J; junction bases unmatched: 6. Germline CDR1 KGHSH, CDR2 LQKENI. In DNA, the CDR3 is TGTGCCAGCTCATCGAACAGCGGGGCCTACAATGAGCAGTTCTTC. Amino acid sequence: CASSSNSGAYNEQFF.

V and J are TRBV5-5 and TRBJ1-3; 8 bases fit TRBD1. CDR3 size: 16 residues. Germline values: CDR1 SGHKS, CDR2 YYEKEE (reference sequence). V was pared by 4 bases and J by 2 bases, with 8 bases of the junction left unmatched. CDR3 residues: CASSRTGFGAGNTIYF. In DNA, the CDR3 is TGTGCCAGCAGCCGGACAGGGTTCGGTGCTGGAAACACCATATATTTT. The variable domain in full, completed from reference TRBV5-5 and TRBJ1-3, reads DAGVTQSPTHLIKTRGQQVTLRCSPISGHKSVSWYQQVLGQGPQFIFQYYEKEERGRGNFPDRFSARQFPNYSSELNVNALLLGDSALYLCASSRTGFGAGNTIYFGEGSWLTVV.

CDR3 protein: CASSRSHQPQHF. The CDR3 nucleotides are TGTGCCAGCAGTAGGAGCCATCAGCCCCAGCATTTT. The rearrangement links TRBV6-5 to TRBJ1-5; no definite D call. Trimming pared 5 bases from V and 5 bases from J, leaving 7 bases between. CDR1 and CDR2 from the germline V gene are MNHEY and SVGAGI. This CDR3 comprises 12 residues.

The CDR3 DNA is TGTGCCAGCTTGACAGGGAGCAAGGGGGACACTGAAGCTTTCTTT. Its translation is CASLTGSKGDTEAFF. The J gene is TRBJ1-1, the V gene TRBV18; 7 bases are shared with TRBD1. V gave up 7 bases and J gave up 3 bases; unmatched junction bases: 11. This CDR3 has 15 residues. Germline V CDR1 and CDR2: KGHSH, LQKENI.

V gene TRBV6-5 combines with J gene TRBJ1-1; 9 bases line up with TRBD1. Germline V lookup: CDR1 MNHEY, CDR2 SVGAGI. Trimming at V came to 6 bases and at J to 6 bases, leaving 5 bases not matched to a gene. The CDR3 has 13 amino acids. This CDR3 reads CASRTGQGAEAFF. The CDR3 DNA follows: TGTGCCAGCAGGACGGGACAGGGTGCTGAAGCTTTCTTT.

The chain couples TRBV11-2 to TRBJ1-4; D gene uncertain. In germline, CDR1 is SGHAT, CDR2 FQNNGV. The CDR3 is 13 residues long. Trimming removed 5 bases from V and 7 bases from J, with 11 bases in between. The CDR3 DNA reads as TGTGCCAGCAGCGCGGGCCTCGGTGAAAAACTGTTTTTT. It encodes CASSAGLGEKLFF. Based on the CDR3 plus reference TRBV11-2 and TRBJ1-4, the full variable domain is EAGVAQSPRYKIIEKRQSVAFWCNPISGHATLYWYQQILGQGPKLLIQFQNNGVVDDSQLPKDRFSAERLKGVDSTLKIQPAKLEDSAVYLCASSAGLGEKLFFGSGTQLSVL.

The chain carries TRBV6-2 or TRBV6-3 and TRBJ1-2; a possible D gene is TRBD1 (6 bases). The CDR3 consists of 14 residues. V lost 5 bases to trimming and J lost 7 bases, with 17 bases between them. Germline V gives CDR1 MNHEY, CDR2 SVGEGT. Written as DNA, the CDR3 is TGTGCCAGCAGTCGGACAGACGAGATCGGTGGCTACACCTTC. Encoded protein: CASSRTDEIGGYTF.

This sequence joins TRBV11-2 and TRBJ2-1; 15 positions agree with TRBD2. Looked up from germline, CDR1 is SGHAT and CDR2 is FQNNGV. J lost 10 bases, V lost 5 bases, and 15 bases had no gene match. The CDR3 is 18 residues long. The CDR3 DNA reads as TGTGCCAGCAGCCCAGGACTAGCGGGGGGGCCTCGTGGGCGGGAGCAGTTCTTC. It yields the protein CASSPGLAGGPRGREQFF.

The chain links TRBV10-2 to TRBJ2-5; 13 bases are shared with TRBD2. Germline CDR1 WSHSY, CDR2 SAAADI. The CDR3 sequence is 14 residues long. V was clipped by 5 bases and J by 5 bases; unmatched bases: 2. CDR3 in DNA: TGCGCCAGCAGTACTAGCGGGGGGGTGGAGACCCAGTACTTC. As protein: CASSTSGGVETQYF.